A selection of T cell receptor beta chains follows, all from one sample in a study of CD8 T cells in ankylosing spondylitis. TCRdb recomputed calls from the 5' RACE reads with MiXCR, one row per CDR3 protein. Of about 180,000 distinct CDR3 sequences listed, around 9.6% are singletons. Sequenced input: blood, either unsorted or a sorted T cell fraction (not recorded which). The receptor set was obtained from a female donor with ankylosing spondylitis or in good health (not recorded which). Both conserved end residues are part of each CDR3. A D gene is named only where the DNA matches it firmly. Expanded clones are given a class, and other clones once, few, many or no size at all.

TRBJ1-1,TRBV6-6,.,.,CARGGTEAFF,TGTGCTCGGGGGGGCACTGAAGCTTTCTTT
TRBJ2-1,TRBV6-5,.,.,CASSYVEALINEQFF,TGTGCCAGCAGCTACGTGGAGGCCCTAATTAATGAGCAGTTCTTC
TRBJ2-7,TRBV27,TRBD1,few,CASSSYNDRGYEQYF,TGTGCCAGCAGTTCTTATAACGACAGGGGGTACGAGCAGTACTTC
TRBJ2-7,TRBV5-1,TRBD1,.,CASSLGQGANEQYF,TGCGCCAGCAGCTTGGGACAGGGGGCCAACGAGCAGTACTTC
TRBJ2-7,TRBV10-1,.,.,CASSEEEIHEQYF,TGCGCCAGCAGTGAGGAGGAAATCCACGAGCAGTACTTC
TRBJ2-7,TRBV28,TRBD2,few,CASKLAGALYEQYF,TGTGCCAGCAAACTAGCGGGAGCTCTCTACGAGCAGTACTTC
TRBJ1-2,TRBV27,.,few,CASRGGSNYGYTF,TGTGCCAGCAGGGGGGGGTCGAACTATGGCTACACCTTC
TRBJ1-2,TRBV10-3,TRBD1,.,CAISETLRDSNGYTF,TGTGCCATCAGTGAGACCCTCCGGGACAGCAATGGCTACACCTTC
TRBJ1-2,TRBV5-4,.,.,CASSFLGGNYGYTF,TGTGCCAGCAGCTTTTTGGGGGGTAACTATGGCTACACCTTC
TRBJ2-1,TRBV5-6,TRBD2,few,CASSLAASGFNEQFF,TGTGCCAGCAGCTTGGCGGCTAGCGGGTTCAATGAGCAGTTCTTC
TRBJ2-2,TRBV4-3,.,.,CASSRTAFGRITGELFF,TGCGCCAGCAGTCGAACGGCGTTTGGGCGGATCACCGGGGAGCTGTTTTTT
TRBJ2-2,TRBV5-6,.,few,CASSLGGSVASVTGELFF,TGTGCCAGCAGCTTGGGTGGCAGTGTAGCATCGGTAACCGGGGAGCTGTTTTTT
TRBJ2-5,TRBV27,.,.,CASSLSIAETQYF,TGTGCCAGCAGTTTATCGATTGCGGAGACCCAGTACTTC
TRBJ2-1,TRBV6-1,TRBD2,.,CASTPTPGLVSEQFF,TGTGCCAGCACCCCTACCCCGGGACTAGTCTCTGAGCAGTTCTTC
TRBJ2-7,TRBV27,TRBD2,.,CASSLAGGAYEQYF,TGTGCCAGCAGTTTAGCGGGAGGGGCCTACGAGCAGTACTTC
TRBJ1-2,TRBV19,TRBD1,few,CASSIFGQGHYGYTF,TGTGCCAGTAGTATATTTGGACAGGGGCACTATGGCTACACCTTC
TRBJ2-1,TRBV25-1,.,few,CASSEYFKSTSSYNEQFF,TGTGCCAGCAGTGAATACTTCAAAAGCACAAGCTCCTACAATGAGCAGTTCTTC
TRBJ1-5,TRBV30,.,.,CAWSDSYSNQPQHF,TGTGCCTGGAGTGACAGCTATAGCAATCAGCCCCAGCATTTT
TRBJ2-1,TRBV6-2/TRBV6-3,.,.,CASSYAVSYNEQFF,TGTGCCAGCAGTTACGCCGTTTCCTACAATGAGCAGTTCTTC
TRBJ2-2,TRBV4-3,.,.,CASSQAQQNTGELFF,TGCGCCAGCAGCCAAGCGCAACAAAACACCGGGGAGCTGTTTTTT
TRBJ1-1,TRBV10-2,.,few,CASSESWGNTEAFF,TGCGCCAGCAGTGAGAGTTGGGGAAACACTGAAGCTTTCTTT
TRBJ2-2,TRBV9,.,few,CASSGPTGELFF,TGTGCCAGCTCAGGGCCCACCGGGGAGCTGTTTTTT
TRBJ2-7,TRBV27,.,.,CASSPYRGLRNEQYF,TGTGCCAGCAGTCCTTACCGAGGACTTAGGAACGAGCAGTACTTC
TRBJ1-1,TRBV7-6,.,.,CASSLDLGTEAFF,TGTGCCAGCAGCTTAGATTTAGGGACTGAAGCTTTCTTT
TRBJ1-5,TRBV27,.,.,CASSPETVLDQPQHF,TGTGCCAGCAGCCCAGAGACAGTTTTGGATCAGCCCCAGCATTTT
TRBJ2-1,TRBV5-6,TRBD1,many,CASSWGQGIDQFF,TGTGCCAGCAGCTGGGGACAGGGCATTGATCAGTTCTTC
TRBJ2-3,TRBV11-2,.,.,CASYRGAGSDTQYF,TGTGCCAGCTACCGGGGGGCCGGATCGGATACGCAGTATTTT
TRBJ2-3,TRBV28,TRBD1,few,CASSFRTGGRADTQYF,TGTGCCAGCAGTTTTCGGACAGGGGGCAGGGCAGATACGCAGTATTTT
TRBJ2-7,TRBV9,.,few,CASSPTGVMTLNYEQYF,TGTGCCAGCAGCCCCACAGGAGTTATGACTCTGAACTACGAGCAGTACTTC
TRBJ2-7,TRBV28,.,many,CASPARSLWYEQYF,TGTGCCAGCCCTGCGCGATCTCTCTGGTACGAGCAGTACTTC
TRBJ1-5,TRBV7-8,TRBD1,few,CASSLVRQGDYSNQPQHF,TGTGCCAGCAGCTTAGTGCGGCAGGGGGATTATAGCAATCAGCCCCAGCATTTT
TRBJ1-1,TRBV4-3,.,.,CASSHLQDTEAFF,TGCGCCAGCAGCCACCTACAGGATACTGAAGCTTTCTTT
TRBJ2-7,TRBV20-1,.,few,CSASGGLDAYEQYF,TGCAGTGCTAGTGGGGGGCTTGACGCCTACGAGCAGTACTTC
TRBJ2-7,TRBV6-2/TRBV6-3,.,.,CASTTLPGHDYEQYF,TGTGCCAGCACCACACTCCCGGGACACGACTACGAGCAGTACTTC
TRBJ2-7,TRBV4-1,TRBD2,few,CASSQNYSGSFGYEQYF,TGCGCCAGCAGCCAAAACTATAGCGGGAGTTTCGGCTACGAGCAGTACTTC
TRBJ2-3,TRBV24-1,TRBD1,.,CATSAGQGTDTQYF,TGTGCCACCAGTGCCGGACAGGGAACAGATACGCAGTATTTT
TRBJ1-1,TRBV25-1,TRBD1,few,CASSDWDRTEAFF,TGTGCCAGCAGTGATTGGGACAGGACGGAAGCTTTCTTT
TRBJ2-5,TRBV5-1,.,.,CASSLYPGPVETQYF,TGCGCCAGCAGCTTGTACCCCGGCCCGGTCGAGACCCAGTACTTC
TRBJ2-5,TRBV6-2/TRBV6-3,TRBD2,many,CASSLFKSGSGETQYF,TGTGCCAGCAGTTTGTTTAAAAGCGGGAGCGGAGAGACCCAGTACTTC
TRBJ1-1,TRBV6-4,.,.,CASSARDPTQMNTEAFF,TGTGCCAGCAGTGCCCGGGACCCCACCCAGATGAACACTGAAGCTTTCTTT
TRBJ1-1,TRBV5-1,TRBD1,many,CASSKNPGGTEAFF,TGCGCCAGCAGCAAAAACCCAGGGGGCACTGAAGCTTTCTTT
TRBJ2-4,TRBV4-3,.,many,CASSQETGDGFPENIQYF,TGCGCCAGCAGCCAAGAAACGGGAGACGGGTTTCCGGAGAACATTCAGTACTTC
TRBJ1-1,TRBV5-1,TRBD1,many,CASNLFQGATEAFF,TGCGCCAGCAACCTATTTCAGGGGGCTACTGAAGCTTTCTTT
TRBJ1-1,TRBV6-2/TRBV6-3,.,many,CASSYGTAIKAFF,TGTGCCAGCAGTTACGGGACCGCGATAAAAGCTTTCTTT
TRBJ2-1,TRBV12-3/TRBV12-4,TRBD1,few,CASSLLGGQGQNEQFF,TGTGCCAGCAGTTTATTAGGGGGACAGGGTCAGAATGAGCAGTTCTTC